Each of the 24 T cell receptor beta chains below was sequenced from the same sample in a study of cytomegalovirus exposure and HLA in healthy donors (dated 2017 in TCRdb). Library preparation was by the immunoSEQ multiplex PCR assay. For the multiplex PCR, a mixture combining 60 forward primers for TCR Vbeta segments and 13 reverse primers for TCR Jbeta segments was used. The source is immuneACCESS, and TCRdb retained only in-frame sequences with V and J called. Part of the clones is not carried over; for the studies checked, unresolved V genes explain less than half of this, and the remainder is unexplained. This sample's listing comprises just under 80,000 clones. Together, the top ten hold approximately 4.2% of the sample. Source material: PBMCs. All receptors come from a young man in good health and CMV-seropositive.

The chain joins TRBV29-1 to TRBJ1-1, with TRBD1 as a possible D gene (5 bases). The CDR3 has 14 residues. Germline CDR1 and CDR2: SQVTM and ANQGSEA. Deletions cut 1 base from V and 4 bases from J, with 13 bases between. CDR3 nucleotides: TGCAGCGTTGAAGTACAAGGGGTTGTCACTGAAGCTTTCTTT. Translating it yields CSVEVQGVVTEAFF.

The V and J genes are TRBV19 and TRBJ2-7; weak D call: TRBD2 (6 bases). The ends were cut back, 10 bases at V and 6 bases at J, with 16 bases in the middle. Germline values: CDR1 LNHDA, CDR2 SQIVND (reference sequence). This CDR3 comprises 12 residues. The CDR3 region has the DNA TGTGCCACCGCGCAGGGAGCGGGCGAGCAGTACTTC. It specifies CATAQGAGEQYF.

The chain has TRBV6-5 and TRBJ1-2, with unresolved D. Germline V gene lookup returns CDR1 MNHEY and CDR2 SVGAGI. The CDR3 covers 14 residues. With 0 bases removed from V and 4 bases from J, the gap between germline ends came to 9 bases. DNA of the CDR3: TGTGCCAGCAGTTACTCGAGAGTATCCTATGGCTACACCTTC. It translates to CASSYSRVSYGYTF.

For the CDR3, the DNA is TGTGCCAGCAGTGTTAACAGGGGGCTTAACTATGGCTACACCTTC. Residues: CASSVNRGLNYGYTF. V gene TRBV28 combines with J gene TRBJ1-2; 9 bases agree with TRBD1. The CDR3 runs 15 residues. Germline V lookup: CDR1 MDHEN, CDR2 SYDVKM. Unmatched junction bases numbered 5, after V lost 5 bases and J lost 1 base.

The chain links TRBV2 to TRBJ2-5, with D hard to call. The CDR3 has 13 amino acids. CDR1 and CDR2 (germline): SNHLY, FYNNEI. V was shortened by 6 bases and J by 1 base, with 9 bases between the two germline ends. The CDR3 reads CASRELPQETQYF. The CDR3, as DNA: TGTGCCAGCAGAGAACTACCCCAAGAGACCCAGTACTTC.

This rearrangement joins TRBV4-1 to TRBJ1-2; 12 bases agree with TRBD1. This CDR3 contains 16 residues. The trim removed 0 bases at V and 11 bases at J, leaving 10 bases unmatched. CDR1 MGHRA and CDR2 YSYEKL come from the germline V gene. CDR3 region: CASSQEAFGTGGRYTF. CDR3 DNA: TGCGCCAGCAGCCAAGAAGCTTTCGGGACAGGGGGCAGGTACACCTTC.

The V call is TRBV5-4, the J call TRBJ2-1; TRBD2 aligns across 7 bases. The length of the CDR3 is 15 residues. Germline V gene lookup returns CDR1 SGHNT and CDR2 YYREEE (reference sequence). V shed 4 bases, J shed 8 bases, and the junction held 12 bases outside the gene matches. Written as DNA, the CDR3 is TGTGCCAGCAGCCGAGAGGGGAGGGCCGTCGATGAGCAGTTCTTC. Translation: CASSREGRAVDEQFF.

The gene calls are TRBV6-5 and TRBJ2-1; D may be TRBD2 (5 bases). Trimming shortened V by 2 bases and J by 3 bases, and 8 bases separated the two germline ends. The CDR3 covers 14 residues. The germline CDR1 and CDR2 sequences are MNHEY and SVGAGI. DNA for the CDR3: TGTGCCAGCAGTTACCTAGCCCACTACAATGAGCAGTTCTTC. Its translation: CASSYLAHYNEQFF.

CDR3 amino acids: CAISESPAGGQETQYF. The CDR3 DNA is TGTGCCATCAGTGAGTCACCAGCGGGGGGGCAAGAGACCCAGTACTTC. The chain couples TRBV10-3 to TRBJ2-5, with TRBD2 identical over 10 bases. CDR1 ENHRY and CDR2 SYGVKD come from the germline V gene. CDR3 length: 16 amino acids. The V segment lost 0 bases and the J segment 2 bases; nucleotides outside the gene matches: 3.

The chain combines TRBV5-5 with TRBJ2-5, with 13 positions matching TRBD2. With 1 base clipped from V and 4 bases from J, the junction kept 10 bases outside the gene matches. The germline CDR1 and CDR2 sequences are SGHKS and YYEKEE (reference sequence). This CDR3 spans 18 amino acids. The CDR3 DNA is TGTGCCAGCAGCTTGCACCTCCGGACTAGCGGGAGAGGAGAGACCCAGTACTTC. Its translation is CASSLHLRTSGRGETQYF.

This chain joins TRBV16 and TRBJ2-7; D might be TRBD2 (5 bases). The germline V gene encodes CDR1 KGHSY and CDR2 FQNENV. This CDR3 has 14 residues. The V gene lost 5 bases and the J gene lost 6 bases, with 17 bases spanning the gap. Here the CDR3 reads CASSSFEGPSEQYF. The CDR3 DNA sequence: TGTGCCAGCAGCTCTTTCGAGGGCCCAAGCGAGCAGTACTTC. Together with reference TRBV16 and TRBJ2-7, the CDR3 gives the full variable domain: GEEVAQTPKHLVRGEGQKAKLYCAPIKGHSYVFWYQQVLKNEFKFLISFQNENVFDETGMPKERFSAKCLPNSPCSLEIQATKLEDSAVYFCASSSFEGPSEQYFGPGTRLTVT.

The rearrangement joins TRBV19 to TRBJ1-5; no clear D. This CDR3 has 14 residues. Germline CDR1 and CDR2: LNHDA and SQIVND (reference sequence). V was shortened by 1 base and J by 3 bases, with 7 bases between the two germline ends. The CDR3 reads CASSIVSVNQPQHF. DNA of the CDR3: TGTGCCAGTAGTATAGTCTCCGTCAATCAGCCCCAGCATTTT. The full variable domain, rest sourced from reference TRBV19 and TRBJ1-5, is DGGITQSPKYLFRKEGQNVTLSCEQNLNHDAMYWYRQDPGQGLRLIYYSQIVNDFQKGDIAEGYSVSREKKESFPLTVTSAQKNPTAFYLCASSIVSVNQPQHFGDGTRLSIL.

V usage is TRBV11-2 and J usage is TRBJ2-7, with D maybe TRBD1 (6 bases). This CDR3 comprises 14 residues. Trimming stripped 3 bases from V and 5 bases from J, with 14 bases between. Germline lookup yields CDR1 SGHAT and CDR2 FQNNGV. The CDR3 DNA follows: TGTGCCAGCAGCTTGTATCAGGGGTGGCACGAGCAGTACTTC. Its translation: CASSLYQGWHEQYF.

The J gene is TRBJ2-7, the V gene TRBV19; TRBD2 is a possible D gene (5 bases). The germline gives CDR1 LNHDA, CDR2 SQIVND (reference sequence). The CDR3 totals 15 residues. V dropped 5 bases and J dropped 3 bases, with 17 bases sitting between them. CDR3 bases: TGTGCCAGTAGTTGGGGAAGCGGAATTTACTACGAGCAGTACTTC. Amino acid sequence: CASSWGSGIYYEQYF. Full variable domain (rest looked up from reference TRBV19 and TRBJ2-7): DGGITQSPKYLFRKEGQNVTLSCEQNLNHDAMYWYRQDPGQGLRLIYYSQIVNDFQKGDIAEGYSVSREKKESFPLTVTSAQKNPTAFYLCASSWGSGIYYEQYFGPGTRLTVT.

The chain has TRBV28 and TRBJ1-2; unclear D gene. Germline V gene data show CDR1 as MDHEN and CDR2 as SYDVKM. Between the trimmed V and J ends, which lost 7 bases and 4 bases, there was a span of 22 bases. The CDR3 length is 16 residues. Written as DNA, the CDR3 is TGTGCCAGCATCCCTAATATTTCCCCCTCGGGCTATGGCTACACCTTC. The encoded protein is CASIPNISPSGYGYTF.

The rearrangement uses TRBV18 and TRBJ1-1; 7 bases align to TRBD1. Germline values: CDR1 KGHSH, CDR2 LQKENI. Trimming at V came to 1 base and at J to 1 base, leaving 6 bases not matched to a gene. The CDR3 spans 16 residues. The CDR3 reads CASSPLRQGWNTEAFF. In DNA, the CDR3 is TGTGCCAGCTCACCACTAAGACAGGGCTGGAACACTGAAGCTTTCTTT.

V and J are TRBV6-1 and TRBJ2-1; D may be TRBD1 (5 bases). Deletions cut 3 bases from V and 8 bases from J, with 17 bases between. The CDR3 spans 15 residues. From germline, CDR1 is MNHNS and CDR2 SASEGT. The CDR3 DNA follows: TGTGCCAGCAGTGATGCAGGGTCCCGCGCACATGAGCAGTTCTTC. It specifies CASSDAGSRAHEQFF.

This chain uses TRBV19 with TRBJ2-4, with TRBD1 matching 9 bases. The germline V gene encodes CDR1 LNHDA and CDR2 SQIVND (reference sequence). The CDR3 sequence is 13 residues long. V dropped 5 bases and J dropped 9; count of bases not matched to a gene: 5. The CDR3 nucleotides read TGTGCCAGTAGTTTCGGACAGGGGAGCATTCAGTACTTC. Amino acid sequence: CASSFGQGSIQYF. The full variable domain, with the rest looked up from reference TRBV19 and TRBJ2-4, is DGGITQSPKYLFRKEGQNVTLSCEQNLNHDAMYWYRQDPGQGLRLIYYSQIVNDFQKGDIAEGYSVSREKKESFPLTVTSAQKNPTAFYLCASSFGQGSIQYFGAGTRLSVL.

The chain links TRBV15 to TRBJ2-7, with 10 bases identical to TRBD2. Germline V gene lookup returns CDR1 LNHNV and CDR2 YYDKDF (reference sequence). This CDR3 region has 17 residues. V lost 0 bases, J lost 4 bases, and 9 bases stayed unmatched. This CDR3 reads CATSRDLLAGTSYEQYF. The CDR3, as DNA: TGTGCCACCAGCAGAGATCTACTAGCGGGGACATCGTACGAGCAGTACTTC. The variable domain in full, with the rest retrieved from reference TRBV15 and TRBJ2-7, is DAMVIQNPRYQVTQFGKPVTLSCSQTLNHNVMYWYQQKSSQAPKLLFHYYDKDFNNEADTPDNFQSRRPNTSFCFLDIRSPGLGDTAMYLCATSRDLLAGTSYEQYFGPGTRLTVT.

The CDR3 DNA follows: TGTGCCAGCAGTATTATCAGGGGCAATCAGCCCCAGCATTTT. It codes for CASSIIRGNQPQHF. The chain carries TRBV27 and TRBJ1-5; possible D gene TRBD1, 5 bases. From germline, CDR1 is MNHEY and CDR2 SMNVEV (reference sequence). Trimming took 5 bases from V and 2 from J, leaving 10 bases between them. The CDR3 totals 14 residues.

The chain has TRBV27 and TRBJ2-1; 9 bases agree with TRBD2. The CDR3 loop spans 15 amino acids. V was clipped by 3 bases and J by 5 bases; unmatched bases: 5. The V gene's germline CDR1 is MNHEY and CDR2 SMNVEV (reference sequence). The CDR3 DNA reads as TGTGCCAGCAGTTTTAGTAGCGGGGGAAACAATGAGCAGTTCTTC. Translated: CASSFSSGGNNEQFF.

The rearrangement links TRBV5-4 to TRBJ2-7; possible D gene TRBD2, 5 bases. CDR1 SGHNT and CDR2 YYREEE come from the germline V gene (reference sequence). V was pared by 4 bases and J by 3 bases, with 20 bases between. There are 16 residues in the CDR3. The CDR3 nucleotides are TGTGCCAGCAGCCCACGGGGTTCAGTCCGTAACTACGAGCAGTACTTC. It is translated as CASSPRGSVRNYEQYF.

The chain is built from TRBV6-4 and TRBJ2-1; the match to TRBD2 covers 10 bases. Germline loops: CDR1 MRHNA, CDR2 SNTAGT. Trimming at V came to 4 bases and at J to 0 bases, leaving 0 bases not matched to a gene. CDR3 size: 15 residues. As DNA, the CDR3 is TGTGCCAGCAGTGCTAGCGGGGGCTCCTACAATGAGCAGTTCTTC. Amino acids: CASSASGGSYNEQFF.

The rearrangement joins TRBV5-4 to TRBJ2-7; no definite D call. Trimming shortened V by 1 base and J by 4 bases, and 12 bases separated the two germline ends. The CDR3 has 14 amino acids. CDR1 and CDR2 (germline): SGHNT, YYREEE (reference sequence). The CDR3 sequence: CASSLKQQPYEQYF. CDR3 nucleotide sequence: TGTGCCAGCAGCTTGAAACAACAGCCATACGAGCAGTACTTC.